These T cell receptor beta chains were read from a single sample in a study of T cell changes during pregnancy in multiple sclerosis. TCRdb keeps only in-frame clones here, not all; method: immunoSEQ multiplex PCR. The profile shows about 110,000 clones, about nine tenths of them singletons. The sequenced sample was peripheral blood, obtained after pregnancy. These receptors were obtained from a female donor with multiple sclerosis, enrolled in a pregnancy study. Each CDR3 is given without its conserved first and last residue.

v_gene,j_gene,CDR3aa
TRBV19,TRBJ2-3,ASSRLPTDTQY
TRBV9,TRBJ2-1,ASREVPGQGSYNEQF
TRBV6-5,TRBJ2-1,ASSPSGTGQF
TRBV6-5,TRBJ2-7,ASSYLPARSNEQY
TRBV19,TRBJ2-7,ASGLAGRYEQY
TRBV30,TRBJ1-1,AWSMTGYTEAF
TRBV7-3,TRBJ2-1,ASAAGGRNEQF
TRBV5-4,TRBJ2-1,ALRGDMISGEQF
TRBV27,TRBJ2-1,ASSFRGTQRQF
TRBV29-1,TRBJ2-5,SAARSPQETQY
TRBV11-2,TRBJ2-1,ASSPTTSSDEQF
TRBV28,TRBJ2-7,ASIPKPRTSYYEQY
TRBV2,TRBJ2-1,ASSGQRNEQF
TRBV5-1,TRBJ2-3,ASSGDLAGWPDTQY
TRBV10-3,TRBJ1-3,AIRKQGTSSGNTIY
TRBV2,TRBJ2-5,ASRGLKDPKKGKETQY
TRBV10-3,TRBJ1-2,AISSGTGPYGYT
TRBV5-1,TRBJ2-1,ASSSLTGGRGNEQF
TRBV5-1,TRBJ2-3,ASSLEQGAGVDTQY
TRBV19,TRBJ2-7,ASGTGGLEQY
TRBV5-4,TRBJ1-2,ASSGTGDGYT
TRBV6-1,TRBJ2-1,ASSGTTSYNEQF
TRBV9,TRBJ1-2,ASSVATSTWGYT
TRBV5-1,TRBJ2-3,ASSLQRVTDTQY
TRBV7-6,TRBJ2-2,ASSHGTSGRRSGELF
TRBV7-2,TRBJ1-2,ASSFPTGGVGGYT
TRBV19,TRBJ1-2,ASGLGYT
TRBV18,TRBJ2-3,ASSPTPSGTGRTDTQY
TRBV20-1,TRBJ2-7,SASRGPEQY
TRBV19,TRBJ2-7,ASSPRTGSYEQY
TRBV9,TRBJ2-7,ASSARDRSYEQY
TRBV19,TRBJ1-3,ASSIGASPNSGNTIY
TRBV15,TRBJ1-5,ATSRVRDLNQPQH
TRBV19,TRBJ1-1,ASSTRDRGSTEAF
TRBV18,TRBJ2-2,ASSELGTDNTGELF
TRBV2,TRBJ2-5,ASIGGLAPETQY
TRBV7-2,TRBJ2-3,ASSPTQGITDTQY
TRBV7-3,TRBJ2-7,ASSLRSGNYEQY
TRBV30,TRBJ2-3,AWSGIAGYTDTQY
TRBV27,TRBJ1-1,ASRGTTDTEAF
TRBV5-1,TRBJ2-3,ASSAGLAGQVDTQY
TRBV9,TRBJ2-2,ASSVEGAGDTGELF
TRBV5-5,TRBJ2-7,ASSSPTQGAHEQY
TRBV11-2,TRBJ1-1,ASSLVKNTEAF
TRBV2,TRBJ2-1,ATRLAGYNEQF
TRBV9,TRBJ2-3,ASSVYAGGGFSTDTQY
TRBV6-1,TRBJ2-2,ASRGTSGIAGELF
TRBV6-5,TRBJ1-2,ASVLYPGSGDGYT
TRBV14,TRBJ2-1,ASSQLLSPGSNEQF
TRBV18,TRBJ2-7,ASSPEVSGSYEQY
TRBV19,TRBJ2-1,ASSPGTGIPNEQF
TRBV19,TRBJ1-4,ASSEADEKLF